This T cell receptor beta chain was identified during a study of long-term antiretroviral therapy in people with HIV. Runs used v3.0 of the immunoSEQ assay and were done at survey level. Some clones are missing from TCRdb's copy, which holds only in-frame ones; the method was immunoSEQ multiplex PCR. The table has some 21,000 clones, 70% to 90% seen once. CDR3 length equals 16 residues. CDR1 is MGHDK, CDR2 SYGVNS, per germline. V dropped 3 bases and J dropped 2 bases, with 15 bases sitting between them. The rearrangement joins TRBV25-1 to TRBJ2-3; D is tentatively TRBD1 or TRBD2 (5 bases each). The sample consisted of unsorted PBMCs, taken 2.3 years after starting antiretroviral therapy. This sequence was found in a man between 60 and 75 years old with HIV. The CDR3 region has the DNA TGTGCCAGCAGTGACCCCGGGACCTACAACACAGATACGCAGTATTTT. Protein sequence: CASSDPGTYNTDTQYF. The full variable domain, with the rest looked up from reference TRBV25-1 and TRBJ2-3, is EADIYQTPRYLVIGTGKKITLECSQTMGHDKMYWYQQDPGMELHLIHYSYGVNSTEKGDLSSESTVSRIRTEHFPLTLESARPSHTSQYLCASSDPGTYNTDTQYFGPGTRLTVL.